A single sample is the source of the 28 T cell receptor beta chains below, sequenced in a study of blood T cell repertoires in COVID-19. Sequenced by immunoSEQ multiplex PCR; TCRdb stores in-frame clones only, minus some. The table includes 95,000 to 100,000 clones, over 70% detected once. The specimen was peripheral blood. The receptors come from a woman of 80 years or more with acute or convalescent COVID-19.

The chain recombines TRBV5-5 with TRBJ1-6, with 9 bases matching TRBD1. From germline, CDR1 is SGHKS and CDR2 YYEKEE (reference sequence). J gave up 7 bases and V 0 bases, and 11 bases lay outside the gene matches. The length of the CDR3 is 18 residues. CDR3 region: CASSLDRGQGRGNSPLHF. The CDR3 DNA follows: TGTGCCAGCAGCTTGGATAGGGGACAGGGCAGGGGGAATTCACCCCTCCACTTT.

The chain couples TRBV7-9 to TRBJ1-3; tentatively, D is TRBD1 (5 bases). The V gene's germline CDR1 is SEHNR and CDR2 FQNEAQ (reference sequence). V was clipped by 0 bases and J by 0 bases, with 15 bases between them. This CDR3 is built from 18 residues. The CDR3 bases are TGTGCCAGCAGCTTAGCTGTAGGGTCCCAGGGCTCTGGAAACACCATATATTTT. Translating gives CASSLAVGSQGSGNTIYF.

The chain has TRBV5-4 and TRBJ2-1; 11 bases are a match to TRBD2. CDR1 is SGHNT and CDR2 is YYREEE in the germline V gene (reference sequence). With V trimmed by 4 bases and J by 6 bases, 6 bases remained unmatched. The CDR3 totals 15 residues. The CDR3 spells CASSRGSGGGNEQFF. Written as DNA, the CDR3 is TGTGCCAGCAGCCGAGGTAGCGGGGGGGGCAATGAGCAGTTCTTC.

The V call is TRBV24-1, the J call TRBJ1-2; a possible D gene is TRBD1 (6 bases). The CDR3 has 14 amino acids. CDR1 is KGHDR and CDR2 is SFDVKD in the germline V gene. Trimming stripped 3 bases from V and 2 bases from J, with 9 bases between. In nucleotides, the CDR3 is TGTGCCACCAGTGATCCCGGACAGAACTATGGCTACACCTTC. Protein: CATSDPGQNYGYTF.

The chain couples TRBV18 to TRBJ1-2, with D perhaps matching TRBD1 (6 bases). The CDR3 totals 14 residues. Germline CDR1 KGHSH, CDR2 LQKENI. Trimming pared 3 bases from V and 2 bases from J, leaving 10 bases between. CDR3 nucleotide sequence: TGTGCCAGCTCACCGGCAGGGGAGAACTATGGCTACACCTTC. The encoded protein is CASSPAGENYGYTF.

By share, this clone ranks as medium-sized. The rearrangement joins TRBV7-8 to TRBJ2-5, with D maybe TRBD2 (6 bases). This CDR3 has 14 amino acids. Trimming shortened V by 4 bases and J by 5 bases, and 14 bases separated the two germline ends. CDR1 and CDR2 from the germline V gene are SGHVS and FQNEAQ. CDR3 protein: CASSSFRLDETQYF. The CDR3 DNA reads as TGTGCCAGCAGCTCCTTCCGACTAGATGAGACCCAGTACTTC. The complete variable domain, with remaining parts taken from reference TRBV7-8 and TRBJ2-5, reads GAGVSQSPRYKVAKRGQDVALRCDPISGHVSLFWYQQALGQGPEFLTYFQNEAQLDKSGLPSDRFFAERPEGSVSTLKIQRTQQEDSAVYLCASSSFRLDETQYFGPGTRLLVL.

The CDR3 reads CASSPGLNEKLFF. CDR3 nucleotides: TGTGCCAGCTCACCAGGGCTTAATGAAAAACTGTTTTTT. This rearrangement joins TRBV18 to TRBJ1-4, with D unresolved. CDR3 size: 13 residues. Germline values: CDR1 KGHSH, CDR2 LQKENI. V lost 2 bases to trimming and J lost 4 bases, with 5 bases between them.

V gene TRBV19 combines with J gene TRBJ1-4, with 7 bases identical to TRBD1. This CDR3 has 22 amino acids. J lost 7 bases, V lost 6 bases, and 32 bases had no gene match. Germline V gives CDR1 LNHDA, CDR2 SQIVND (reference sequence). In DNA form, the CDR3 reads TGTGCCAGTAGCTCCGGACAGGAGTCTCGACTAGCGTGGTCTTCCATCGCTGAAAAACTGTTTTTT. As protein: CASSSGQESRLAWSSIAEKLFF.

This clone was recorded only once. V usage is TRBV30 and J usage is TRBJ1-3; 7 bases line up with TRBD1. Germline V CDR1 and CDR2: GTSNPN, SVGIG (reference sequence). V shed 2 bases, J shed 0 bases, and the junction held 1 base outside the gene matches. The CDR3 runs to 14 residues. CDR3 nucleotides: TGTGCCTGGAGTAACAGGGGCTCTGGAAACACCATATATTTT. Translated: CAWSNRGSGNTIYF.

V and J are TRBV6-5 and TRBJ2-5, with D unresolved. The CDR3 is 12 amino acids. Between the trimmed V and J ends, which lost 2 bases and 5 bases, there was a span of 6 bases. In germline, CDR1 is MNHEY, CDR2 SVGAGI. CDR3 coding DNA: TGTGCCAGCAGTTACCCTCTGGAGACCCAGTACTTC. It encodes CASSYPLETQYF.

DNA of the CDR3: TGTGCCAGCAGCGTCCGGGAGAATTCACCCCTCCACTTT. The encoded protein is CASSVRENSPLHF. The rearrangement joins TRBV9 to TRBJ1-6; no clear D. CDR1 SGDLS and CDR2 YYNGEE come from the germline V gene. The CDR3 has 13 residues. Trimming pared 2 bases from V and 7 bases from J, leaving 7 bases between.

The gene calls are TRBV11-2 and TRBJ2-5; TRBD1 is a possible D gene (6 bases). The CDR3 covers 15 residues. Germline CDR1 and CDR2: SGHAT and FQNNGV. V lost 4 bases and J 5 bases, leaving 17 bases between the germline ends. The CDR3 DNA follows: TGTGCCAGCAGCTCACCGGGACAAGCATCGGAGACCCAGTACTTC. The encoded protein is CASSSPGQASETQYF.

The chain is built from TRBV6-5 and TRBJ1-2; 9 bases line up with TRBD1. Unmatched junction bases numbered 13, after V lost 6 bases and J lost 8 bases. The CDR3 covers 15 residues. The V gene's germline CDR1 is MNHEY and CDR2 SVGAGI. The CDR3 bases are TGTGCCAGCAGGCGGACAGGGGAAGGTTCGGGGGGCTACACCTTC. The encoded protein is CASRRTGEGSGGYTF.

The V gene is TRBV7-8, the J gene TRBJ1-1, with D hard to call. This CDR3 comprises 14 residues. The germline gives CDR1 SGHVS, CDR2 FQNEAQ. V was clipped by 0 bases and J by 8 bases, with 13 bases between them. CDR3 DNA: TGTGCCAGCAGCTTAGCGGCCCAGCCGGGGGAAGCTTTCTTT. Protein: CASSLAAQPGEAFF.

The chain employs TRBV6-2 or TRBV6-3 and TRBJ2-5; 11 positions agree with TRBD2. Losses at the gene ends were 1 base for V and 3 bases for J; bases not matched to a gene: 4. This CDR3 has 16 residues. CDR1 MNHEY and CDR2 SVGEGT come from the germline V gene. The CDR3 coding sequence is TGTGCCAGCAGTTACTTCATGACTAGCGGGAAAGAGACCCAGTACTTC. Translation: CASSYFMTSGKETQYF.

Note on this clone: The same CDR3 is also encoded by other DNA sequences in this sample. The chain joins TRBV5-1 to TRBJ1-2, with D possibly TRBD1 on 6 matching bases. Per germline, CDR1 SGHRS and CDR2 YFSETQ. There are 12 residues in the CDR3. V lost 2 bases and J lost 7, with 9 bases in between. The CDR3 DNA follows: TGCGCCAGCAGCTTTACAGGGAGTGGCTACACCTTC. This encodes CASSFTGSGYTF.

This clone was observed a few times. CDR3 sequence: CASSRMDRPLEAFF. Written as DNA, the CDR3 is TGTGCCAGCAGTAGAATGGACAGGCCACTTGAAGCTTTCTTT. V and J are TRBV28 and TRBJ1-1; 7 bases match TRBD1. Losses at the gene ends were 5 bases for V and 7 bases for J; bases not matched to a gene: 10. The V gene's germline CDR1 is MDHEN and CDR2 SYDVKM. This CDR3 comprises 14 residues.

In its sample, this clone was seen once. This sequence joins TRBV18 and TRBJ2-5; TRBD2 matches 10 bases. V trimming: 8 bases; J trimming: 4 bases; junction bases outside the gene matches: 10. Germline V gene data show CDR1 as KGHSH and CDR2 as LQKENI. The CDR3 has 15 amino acids. CDR3 DNA: TGTGCCAGCGAAAAGCCTAGCGGGGGAGGAGAGACCCAGTACTTC. This sequence encodes CASEKPSGGGETQYF. Combining the CDR3 with reference TRBV18 and TRBJ2-5 gives the whole variable domain NAGVMQNPRHLVRRRGQEARLRCSPMKGHSHVYWYRQLPEEGLKFMVYLQKENIIDESGMPKERFSAEFPKEGPSILRIQQVVRGDSAAYFCASEKPSGGGETQYFGPGTRLLVL.

The chain joins TRBV5-1 to TRBJ1-1, with D uncertain. Trimming took off 4 bases at V and 7 bases at J, with 26 bases between the two ends. The CDR3 extends over 17 amino acids. Germline CDR1 reads SGHRS; CDR2 reads YFSETQ. CDR3 region: CASSPRSGVAVAGEAFF. The CDR3 DNA reads TGCGCCAGCAGCCCTCGTTCGGGTGTTGCTGTTGCTGGTGAAGCTTTCTTT.

V gene TRBV30 combines with J gene TRBJ2-7; D possibly corresponds to TRBD1 (5 bases). The ends were cut back, 2 bases at V and 5 bases at J, with 13 bases in the middle. The length of the CDR3 is 13 residues. Germline values: CDR1 GTSNPN, CDR2 SVGIG (reference sequence). CDR3 bases: TGTGCCTGGAGTATCCAGGGTCTGGACGAGCAGTACTTC. This encodes CAWSIQGLDEQYF. Based on the CDR3 plus reference TRBV30 and TRBJ2-7, the full variable domain is SQTIHQWPATLVQPVGSPLSLECTVEGTSNPNLYWYRQAAGRGLQLLFYSVGIGQISSEVPQNLSASRPQDRQFILSSKKLLLSDSGFYLCAWSIQGLDEQYFGPGTRLTVT.

V usage is TRBV4-2 and J usage is TRBJ1-2; possibly TRBD1 for D (5 bases). Trimming shortened V by 0 bases and J by 4 bases, and 18 bases separated the two germline ends. Germline V gene data show CDR1 as LGHNA and CDR2 as YNFKEQ. CDR3 length: 17 amino acids. CDR3 protein: CASSQDPVRTGVYGYTF. CDR3 nucleotide sequence: TGTGCCAGCAGCCAAGATCCTGTTCGGACGGGGGTCTATGGCTACACCTTC.

The rearrangement joins TRBV28 to TRBJ1-5, with 8 bases matching TRBD1. This CDR3 spans 17 amino acids. CDR1 and CDR2 from the germline V gene are MDHEN and SYDVKM. V was pared by 3 bases and J by 0 bases, with 7 bases of the junction left unmatched. DNA for the CDR3: TGTGCCAGCAGTTTGGGCACAGGGGGGAATAGCAATCAGCCCCAGCATTTT. It codes for CASSLGTGGNSNQPQHF. The whole variable domain, remainder taken from reference TRBV28 and TRBJ1-5, is DVKVTQSSRYLVKRTGEKVFLECVQDMDHENMFWYRQDPGLGLRLIYFSYDVKMKEKGDIPEGYSVSREKKERFSLILESASTNQTSMYLCASSLGTGGNSNQPQHFGDGTRLSIL.

The genes are TRBV5-5 and TRBJ2-1, with a possible D match to TRBD1 (6 bases). This CDR3 has 15 residues. Trimming removed 4 bases at V and 3 bases at J, with 14 bases between. Per germline, CDR1 SGHKS and CDR2 YYEKEE (reference sequence). CDR3 bases: TGTGCCAGCAGCCAGGGACAAGGGTTCTACAATGAGCAGTTCTTC. Protein sequence: CASSQGQGFYNEQFF.

V usage is TRBV28 and J usage is TRBJ1-5; 7 positions agree with TRBD1. J was trimmed by 8 bases and V by 6 bases; bases with no gene match: 10. CDR1 and CDR2 from the germline V gene are MDHEN and SYDVKM. The CDR3 extends over 14 amino acids. The CDR3 protein is CASRKTGVGKPQHF. The DNA of the CDR3 is TGTGCCAGCAGAAAAACAGGGGTTGGTAAGCCCCAGCATTTT.

V and J are TRBV7-9 and TRBJ1-1, with 9 bases lining up with TRBD1. V was clipped by 4 bases and J by 8 bases; unmatched bases: 14. CDR1 and CDR2 (germline): SEHNR, FQNEAQ (reference sequence). CDR3 length equals 16 residues. The CDR3 reads CASSSRYLGQGTEAFF. Written as DNA, the CDR3 is TGTGCCAGCAGCTCTCGATATTTGGGACAGGGCACAGAAGCTTTCTTT.

This clone is a singleton in its sample. CDR3 region: CAITGGNTGELFF. CDR3 in DNA: TGTGCCATCACAGGGGGGAACACCGGGGAGCTGTTTTTT. This sequence joins TRBV10-3 and TRBJ2-2; 7 bases map to TRBD1. The CDR3 is 13 residues long. Trimming at V came to 7 bases and at J to 1 base, leaving 0 bases not matched to a gene. Germline V gene data show CDR1 as ENHRY and CDR2 as SYGVKD.

The chain carries TRBV19 and TRBJ2-5, with D tentatively TRBD2 (5 bases). Germline V gene lookup returns CDR1 LNHDA and CDR2 SQIVND (reference sequence). V was cut by 5 bases and J by 2 bases, with 12 bases left in between. CDR3 length: 14 residues. The CDR3 protein is CASSQVTMQETQYF. CDR3 bases: TGTGCCAGTAGTCAAGTGACTATGCAAGAGACCCAGTACTTC.

This sequence joins TRBV7-2 and TRBJ1-5; no definite D call. The CDR3 runs 13 residues. The V end was cut by 8 bases, the J end by 0 bases, with 8 bases between. In germline, CDR1 is SGHTA, CDR2 FQGNSA. The chain's CDR3 is CASGKDSNQPQHF. CDR3 sequence (DNA): TGTGCCAGCGGCAAAGATAGCAATCAGCCCCAGCATTTT.